This TCR beta chain was recorded in a study of shared clonotypes between healthy human individuals. Clones were read by immunoSEQ multiplex PCR, and TCRdb kept only the in-frame ones, dropping some. The data hold 2 million to 3 million clones, with 93% observed a single time. The sequence came from a man aged 18 to 29 in good health. Some clones in this sample may be carry-over from other donors' samples. Specimen: naive CD4+ T cells from PBMCs. This sample's subset: CD45RA+ positively selected.

The CDR3 is CATSISTDTQYF. The CDR3, as DNA: TGTGCCACCAGCATAAGCACAGATACGCAGTATTTT. V usage is TRBV15 and J usage is TRBJ2-3; D is ambiguous. The CDR3 is 12 amino acids. The germline CDR1 and CDR2 sequences are LNHNV and YYDKDF (reference sequence). Trimming stripped 4 bases from V and 0 bases from J, with 2 bases between.